What follows are 21 T cell receptor beta chains derived from one specimen sequenced in a study of Tregs in tolerant kidney transplant recipients. Sequenced by immunoSEQ multiplex PCR; TCRdb stores in-frame clones only, minus some. The data show 95,000 or so clones, 80% to 95% seen once. Recipients received nonmyeloablative bone marrow transplants from related graft donors, with transient mixed chimerism. This specimen was CD4+ T cells from blood (PBMCs), taken 12 months after the transplant. Receptors originate from a human patient who received a combined kidney and bone marrow transplant. Some of the T cells might come from the graft donor.

In regard to this clone: One end of the junction is discordant with germline, which a read error may explain. The gene calls are TRBV27 and TRBJ2-1; 9 bases are shared with TRBD2. CDR3 length: 18 amino acids. The germline V gene encodes CDR1 MNHEY and CDR2 SMNVEV (reference sequence). The CDR3 loop is CASSPRLQRGAGYNGQFF. For the CDR3, the DNA is TGTGCCAGCAGTCCAAGGCTCCAGCGGGGGGCGGGGTACAATGGGCAGTTCTTC.

The chain carries TRBV5-4 and TRBJ2-6; no definite D call. V was clipped by 4 bases and J by 2 bases, with 7 bases between them. The CDR3 spans 14 residues. CDR1 is SGHNT and CDR2 is YYREEE in the germline V gene (reference sequence). The CDR3 reads CASSPVAGANVLTF. CDR3 DNA sequence: TGTGCCAGCAGCCCGGTGGCTGGGGCCAACGTCCTGACTTTC.

The J gene is TRBJ2-3, the V gene TRBV29-1, with 7 bases fitting TRBD1. There are 17 residues in the CDR3. Germline CDR1 and CDR2: SQVTM and ANQGSEA. With V trimmed by 0 bases and J by 4 bases, 13 bases remained unmatched. CDR3 in DNA: TGCAGCGTTGAAGATCCCTTAGGGGGCTCTTTGTCAGATACGCAGTATTTT. Translation gives CSVEDPLGGSLSDTQYF.

The gene calls are TRBV7-2 and TRBJ1-5; 9 bases fit TRBD1. V shed 5 bases, J shed 7 bases, and the junction held 21 bases outside the gene matches. The germline V gene encodes CDR1 SGHTA and CDR2 FQGNSA. This CDR3 spans 19 amino acids. CDR3 protein: CASSQRPGMGTGNLQPQHF. Here the CDR3 DNA reads TGTGCCAGCAGCCAGAGGCCGGGGATGGGGACAGGGAACCTACAGCCCCAGCATTTT.

The V call is TRBV18, the J call TRBJ1-1; D not resolved. The length of the CDR3 is 14 residues. Germline V lookup: CDR1 KGHSH, CDR2 LQKENI. Trimming left V 3 bases short and J 0 bases short, with 8 bases between. The DNA of the CDR3 is TGTGCCAGCTCACCTGTCAACATGAACACTGAAGCTTTCTTT. Amino acids: CASSPVNMNTEAFF.

The CDR3 loop is CASSFGLAGGYEQYF. As DNA, the CDR3 is TGTGCCAGCAGCTTTGGACTAGCGGGAGGCTACGAGCAGTACTTC. This chain joins TRBV5-6 and TRBJ2-7; 14 bases agree with TRBD2. V lost 2 bases, J lost 3 bases, and 1 base stayed unmatched. This CDR3 is built from 15 residues. CDR1 and CDR2 (germline): SGHDT, YYEEEE.

V gene TRBV2 combines with J gene TRBJ1-5, with 8 bases identical to TRBD1. With V trimmed by 8 bases and J by 4 bases, 4 bases remained unmatched. The CDR3 is made up of 13 amino acids. CDR1 and CDR2 from the germline V gene are SNHLY and FYNNEI. Here the CDR3 reads CASAGTGNQPQHF. CDR3 nucleotide sequence: TGTGCCAGCGCCGGGACAGGTAATCAGCCCCAGCATTTT.

The chain links TRBV11-1 to TRBJ2-1; 10 bases match TRBD2. Germline V gene lookup returns CDR1 SGHAT and CDR2 FQDESV (reference sequence). V lost 5 bases and J lost 4; bases outside the gene matches: 2. CDR3 length equals 14 residues. CDR3 sequence: CASSTSGDYNEQFF. The CDR3 DNA sequence: TGTGCCAGCAGCACTAGCGGGGATTACAATGAGCAGTTCTTC.

The chain has TRBV5-5 and TRBJ1-1; no definite D call. V was shortened by 3 bases and J by 2 bases, with 8 bases between the two germline ends. CDR1 and CDR2 from the germline V gene are SGHKS and YYEKEE (reference sequence). This CDR3 comprises 13 residues. In DNA form, the CDR3 reads TGTGCCAGCAGCTCACAACTAAACACTGAAGCTTTCTTT. It encodes CASSSQLNTEAFF.

The V and J genes are TRBV10-3 and TRBJ1-1; a possible D gene is TRBD1 (6 bases). Germline V CDR1 and CDR2: ENHRY, SYGVKD. V lost 2 bases and J lost 1, with 11 bases in between. The CDR3 sequence is 15 residues long. This CDR3 is CAISEGGQSNTEAFF. The CDR3 DNA is TGTGCCATCAGTGAGGGCGGACAGTCGAACACTGAAGCTTTCTTT.

The chain has TRBV5-4 and TRBJ2-7; the D gene is possibly TRBD2 (6 bases). Germline CDR1 and CDR2: SGHNT and YYREEE (reference sequence). The CDR3 totals 15 residues. V shed 1 base and J shed 1 base, with 12 bases lying between them. CDR3 in amino acids: CASSLKGLKSYEQYF. The CDR3 DNA follows: TGTGCCAGCAGCTTGAAGGGACTGAAATCCTACGAGCAGTACTTC.

The rearrangement links TRBV11-2 to TRBJ1-2, with D maybe TRBD1 (5 bases). V lost 5 bases, J lost 9 bases, and 16 bases lay in between. CDR1 and CDR2 (germline): SGHAT, FQNNGV. CDR3 length equals 13 residues. In DNA, the CDR3 is TGTGCCAGCAGCCAAAAATTGGCAGGGAGCTACACCTTC. Its protein product is CASSQKLAGSYTF.

The chain links TRBV7-9 to TRBJ2-1, with TRBD2 matching over 7 bases. The trim removed 1 base at V and 10 bases at J, leaving 4 bases unmatched. This CDR3 is 13 amino acids long. CDR1 is SEHNR, CDR2 FQNEAQ, per germline (reference sequence). The CDR3 loop reads CASSLGLAVEQFF. The CDR3 DNA reads TGTGCCAGCAGCTTAGGGCTAGCGGTAGAGCAGTTCTTC.

The chain employs TRBV4-3 and TRBJ1-3, with no clear D. The germline V gene has CDR1 LGHNA and CDR2 YSLEER. The CDR3 extends over 16 amino acids. Trimming took 2 bases from V and 0 from J, leaving 11 bases between them. CDR3 DNA: TGCGCCAGCAGCCAACGGGTTACCTACTCTGGAAACACCATATATTTT. It codes for CASSQRVTYSGNTIYF.

The chain recombines TRBV5-1 with TRBJ2-7; 9 nucleotides align to TRBD1. CDR3 length: 15 amino acids. Losses at the gene ends were 4 bases for V and 6 bases for J; bases not matched to a gene: 11. The germline V gene has CDR1 SGHRS and CDR2 YFSETQ. The CDR3 sequence is CASSVGAGTGSEQYF. The CDR3 region has the DNA TGCGCCAGCAGCGTAGGAGCCGGGACAGGGAGCGAGCAGTACTTC.

This chain links TRBV5-1 with TRBJ1-6; D gene ambiguous. Trimming left V 0 bases short and J 3 bases short, with 4 bases between. The CDR3 loop spans 14 amino acids. From germline, CDR1 is SGHRS and CDR2 YFSETQ. The CDR3 sequence is CASSLDGYNSPLHF. In nucleotides, the CDR3 is TGCGCCAGCAGCTTGGACGGCTATAATTCACCCCTCCACTTT.

The chain links TRBV7-8 to TRBJ2-7; tentatively, D is TRBD1 (6 bases). V lost 6 bases to trimming and J lost 6 bases, with 24 bases between them. The CDR3 sequence is 16 residues long. Germline CDR1 SGHVS, CDR2 FQNEAQ. The CDR3 DNA reads TGTGCCAGCAGTCCCTTACTTGACAGGATAGGAAGCGAGCAGTACTTC. Its protein product is CASSPLLDRIGSEQYF.

V gene TRBV5-5 combines with J gene TRBJ2-3; D remains unclear. Germline CDR1 is SGHKS and CDR2 is YYEKEE (reference sequence). Trimming removed 4 bases from V and 3 bases from J, with 15 bases in between. This CDR3 is built from 15 residues. The DNA of the CDR3 is TGTGCCAGCAGCCTCCCTGGGCGCACGACAGATACGCAGTATTTT. As protein: CASSLPGRTTDTQYF.

The chain employs TRBV6-1 and TRBJ1-1; TRBD1 matches 8 bases. CDR3 length equals 15 residues. Trimming removed 7 bases from V and 1 base from J; junction bases left unmatched: 8. Per germline, CDR1 MNHNS and CDR2 SASEGT. CDR3 amino acids: CASKESGTGNTEAFF. The CDR3 DNA reads TGTGCCAGCAAAGAATCCGGGACAGGGAACACTGAAGCTTTCTTT.

The chain is built from TRBV5-1 and TRBJ2-7; 8 bases line up with TRBD2. The CDR3 has 15 residues. Germline CDR1 reads SGHRS; CDR2 reads YFSETQ. Trimming took 7 bases from V and 7 from J; bases not matched to a gene: 16. As DNA, the CDR3 is TGCGCCAGCCGGAGGGGCTGGGCAGCGGGGGAAGAGCAGTACTTC. Translating it yields CASRRGWAAGEEQYF.

The V and J genes are TRBV11-3 and TRBJ2-7, with TRBD2 matching over 12 bases. The CDR3 is 15 amino acids. V lost 1 base and J lost 2; bases outside the gene matches: 0. Germline V lookup: CDR1 SGHNT, CDR2 YENEEA. This chain's CDR3 is CASSLGLAGAYEQYF. The CDR3 nucleotides are TGTGCCAGCAGCTTAGGACTAGCGGGAGCCTACGAGCAGTACTTC.